This T cell receptor beta chain comes out of a study of early T cells in non-severe SARS-CoV-2 infection (dated by TCRdb to the early 2020s). Regarding the study in general: Because TCR sequencing relied on bulk RNA taken from unsorted whole blood, pairing of alpha and beta chains was not possible. Summary of the overall study and its limitations: VDJdb matching was skewed toward anti-spike CD8 responses, so virus-specific expansions were likely underestimated and private and CD4 specificities were missed.

The CDR3 holds 14 amino acids from the cysteine to the phenylalanine. Only CDR3 DNA remains: 42 bases, in frame from the first base. Trimmed from V: 1 base; trimmed from J: 3 bases; junction bases lacking a gene match: 2. Sequences SGHAT (CDR1) and FQNNGV (CDR2) are obtained from the germline V gene. This was a case-control study nested in a cohort of healthcare workers in London, UK, who had nasopharyngeal swab PCR tests and blood samples taken every week. Healthcare workers were recruited during the week of the UK lockdown, between 23 and 31 March 2020, and followed weekly for up to roughly 15 weeks. Libraries came from 5' RACE. The sequencer listed for this sample is NextSeq 500. In the TCR library protocol, unique molecular identifiers were attached to individual cDNA molecules to correct for PCR bias and sequencing error. Sequencing covered both TCR alpha and beta chains, and within each sample the abundances of alpha and beta sequences were tightly co-correlated. The published analysis was carried out like this. Decombinator V4 was used to annotate the V gene, J gene and CDR3 of the TCR sequences. TCRs were defined as expanded if a significant change between any two time points was detected under a Poisson model with p below 0.0001. TCR abundances were normalised to the total number of TCRs sequenced per sample and expressed as counts per million. TRAV1-2 paired with TRAJ12, TRAJ20 or TRAJ33 defined MAIT TCRs, while TRAV10 paired with TRAJ18 defined iNKT TCRs. A search of VDJdb, accessed on 1 November 2021, was run for TCRs annotated to CMV, EBV and SARS-CoV-2, with TCRs annotated for multiple antigens excluded. TCRdb passed the public sequencing reads through fastp at Q25 and MiXCR, retaining productive beta sequences. One record per CDR3 amino acid sequence lists the most common genes and DNA. The V and J calls and clone size come from TCRdb's table, not from the authors' own analysis. The sample table holds about 80,000 distinct CDR3 sequences, of which about 5% were seen once. The ten largest clones represent around 7.3% of the sample.

This clonotype turned up a few times. This clone's antigen is unknown. Base-call qualities are not available, and no considerably larger clone is one nucleotide away. The chain is encoded by TRBV11-2 joined to TRBJ2-7; 8 central nucleotides agree with TRBD2. Sequenced material: whole blood, taken at baseline. This clonotype was obtained from an adult who was a healthcare worker with PCR-confirmed SARS-CoV-2 infection or an uninfected control (not recorded which). The nucleotide sequence is TGTGCCAGCAGCTTAGGTCGGGGGGGCTACGAGCAGTACTTC. Its amino acids are CASSLGRGGYEQYF.